This record looks at one TCR beta chain sequence and its context. No antigen is known for it. There are no base qualities to consult, and no much larger clone falls within one base. The germline V gene (reference sequence) specifies MNHEY as CDR1 and SMNVEV as CDR2. Relative to germline, V is 11 bases shorter and J is 5 bases shorter, with 18 bases between their ends. CDR3 length: 13 amino acids, cysteine to phenylalanine. The CDR3 DNA has 39 bases and is translated from base 1. The source of the sample is a study of technical replicates of blood from several donors (dated by TCRdb to 2016 to 2017). Library preparation employed the immunoSEQ multiplex PCR assay. TCRdb stores this immuneACCESS table with in-frame sequences only. Part of the clones is absent; in the studies checked, under half of the shortfall reflects unresolved V genes, and no reason is known for the rest. Recorded for this sample are about 84,000 clones; less than 98% of them occurred a single time. The ten top clones hold around 0.18% of the sample.

The sequencing sample was made of T cells isolated from PBMCs. The rearranged segments are TRBV27 and TRBJ1-1; TRBD1 is a weak D gene call, 6 bases matching. The TCR comes from a human donor in good health. The CDR3 sequence is CASYRDGGTEAFF. The nucleotides are TGTGCCTCATACAGGGACGGAGGTACTGAAGCTTTCTTT.